The clone carrying this T cell receptor beta chain was counted a single time. The sample is drawn from a study of blood T cell repertoires in COVID-19. Study-wide background: Acute and convalescent COVID-19 samples came from the United States, Italy and Spain.

CDR1 is SGHKS and CDR2 is YYEKEE in the germline V gene (reference sequence). J was trimmed by 9 bases and V by 4 bases; bases with no gene match: 7. The CDR3 extends over 13 amino acids. The age range of participants was 18 to 89 years, with residence in some 25 US areas. Per the original data handling: Amplification with reference gene primers provided the estimates of nucleated cell counts. Data came from immunoSEQ multiplex PCR; TCRdb stores just in-frame clones and leaves some out. Clone size and the V and J calls come from that table; the DNA yielded D and trimming. In the table there are 190,000 or so clones, around 85% of which are singletons.

The sequence came from a man between 35 and 55 years old who had recovered from COVID-19. Source material: PBMCs or T cells enriched from blood (not recorded which). The rearrangement uses TRBV5-5 and TRBJ1-2; 9 positions agree with TRBD1. The CDR3 DNA sequence: TGTGCCAGCAGCCCCGGGACAGGGAGGAGCTACACCTTC. As protein: CASSPGTGRSYTF.